Detailed here is one T cell receptor (beta chain). After extraction with the RNeasy kit, about 0.45 to 1 ug of the RNA was reverse transcribed using random hexamers. TCRdb reanalysed the immunoSEQ multiplex PCR reads using MiXCR and keeps one entry per CDR3 protein. The table lists about 120,000 distinct CDR3 sequences, approximately 91% of them singletons. CDR3 length equals 15 residues. The germline V gene has CDR1 MNHNS and CDR2 SASEGT. V lost 3 bases, J lost 0 bases, and 0 bases stayed unmatched. The sample comes from a study of CD8 T cells in Susac syndrome. CD8+ and CD4+ blood T cells underwent TCR beta sequencing. Isolation of CD8+ and CD4+ T cells was performed negatively, whereas enrichment of TEMRA cells was done by FACS.

The gene calls are TRBV6-1 and TRBJ1-2; TRBD1 matches 11 bases. The sequence was collected from a human donor in good health. Sequenced: CD4+ T cells from PBMCs. Here the CDR3 reads CASSEGQGANYGYTF. CDR3 nucleotide sequence: TGTGCCAGCAGTGAGGGACAGGGGGCTAACTATGGCTACACCTTC.